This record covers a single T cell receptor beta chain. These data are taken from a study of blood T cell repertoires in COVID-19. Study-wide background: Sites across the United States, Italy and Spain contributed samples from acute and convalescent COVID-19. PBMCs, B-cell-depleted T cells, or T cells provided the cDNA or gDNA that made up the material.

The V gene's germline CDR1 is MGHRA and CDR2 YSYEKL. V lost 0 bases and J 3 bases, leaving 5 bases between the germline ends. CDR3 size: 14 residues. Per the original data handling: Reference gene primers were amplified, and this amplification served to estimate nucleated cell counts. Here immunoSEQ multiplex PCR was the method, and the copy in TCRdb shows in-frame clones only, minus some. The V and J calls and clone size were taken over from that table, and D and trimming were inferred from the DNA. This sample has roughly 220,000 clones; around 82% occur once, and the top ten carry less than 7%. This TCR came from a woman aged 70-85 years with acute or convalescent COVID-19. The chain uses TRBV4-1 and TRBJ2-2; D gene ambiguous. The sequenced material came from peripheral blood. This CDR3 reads CASSQDADTGELFF. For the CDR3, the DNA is TGCGCCAGCAGCCAAGATGCGGACACCGGGGAGCTGTTTTTT.